The clone carrying this T cell receptor beta chain was found once. Its antigen remains unidentified. These data come from a study of cytotoxic CD8 clonotypes in ibrutinib-treated CLL. The study's findings and limits: Starting clonality was above that of age-matched healthy donors and tracked circulating CD8+ T-cell counts.

Profiling relied on immunoSEQ multiplex PCR, and the TCRdb table lists in-frame clones only, not all of them. The sample has about 85,000 clones; 70% to 80% are singletons. Genomic DNA in a quantity of about 2 micrograms was derived from cryopreserved PBMCs for TCR beta libraries. Trimming shortened V by 4 bases and J by 7 bases, and 12 bases separated the two germline ends. There are 14 residues in the CDR3. The germline V gene has CDR1 SGHKS and CDR2 YYEKEE (reference sequence). Sequenced here: PBMCs, sampled after 12 months of ibrutinib treatment. This TCR came from a human donor with chronic lymphocytic leukemia. This chain connects TRBV5-5 to TRBJ1-6; maybe TRBD1 (5 bases). The CDR3 sequence is CASSPGTTNSPLHF. CDR3 sequence (DNA): TGTGCCAGCAGCCCCGGGACCACAAATTCACCCCTCCACTTT.